The clone carrying this T cell receptor (beta chain) has a single count. These data belong to a study of blood T cell repertoires in COVID-19. Study-wide context: The origin of the acute and convalescent COVID-19 samples was the United States, Italy and Spain. From T cells, B-cell-depleted T cells, or PBMCs came the material, which was cDNA or gDNA.

Per the authors' pipeline: Using reference gene primer amplification, nucleated cell counts were estimated. The table came from immunoSEQ multiplex PCR; TCRdb's copy has only in-frame clones and leaves some out. V and J calls and clone size are those listed in that table; D and trimming were worked out from the DNA. This table holds 170,000 or so clones, about 86% found once. This sequence was found in a woman between 18 and 30 years old who had recovered from COVID-19. The source material was peripheral blood.

Written as DNA, the CDR3 is TGTGCCAGCAGCCGGTACCCCGGGACTAGCGGGATAGGCGCCTACGAGCAGTACGTC. Translating gives CASSRYPGTSGIGAYEQYV. This chain connects TRBV5-8 to TRBJ2-7; 13 nucleotides line up with TRBD2. J lost 2 bases, V lost 4 bases, and 15 bases had no gene match. Germline loops: CDR1 SGHTS, CDR2 YDEGEE. The CDR3 loop spans 19 amino acids.